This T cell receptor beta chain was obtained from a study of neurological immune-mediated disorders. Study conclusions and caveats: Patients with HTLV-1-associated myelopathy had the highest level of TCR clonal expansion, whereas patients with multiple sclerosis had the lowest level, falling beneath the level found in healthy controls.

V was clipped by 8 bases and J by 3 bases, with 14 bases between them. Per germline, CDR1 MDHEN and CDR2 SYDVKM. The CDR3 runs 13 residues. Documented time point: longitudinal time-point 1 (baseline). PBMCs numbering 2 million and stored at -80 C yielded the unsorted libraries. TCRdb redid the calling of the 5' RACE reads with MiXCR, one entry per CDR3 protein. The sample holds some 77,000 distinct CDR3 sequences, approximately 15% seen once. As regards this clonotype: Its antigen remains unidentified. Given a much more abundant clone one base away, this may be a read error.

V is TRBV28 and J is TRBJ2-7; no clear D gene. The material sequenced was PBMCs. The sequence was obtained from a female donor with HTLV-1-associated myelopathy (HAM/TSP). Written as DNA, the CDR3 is TGTGCCAGCTGTATTGGATCCTACTACGAGCAGTACTTC. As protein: CASCIGSYYEQYF.